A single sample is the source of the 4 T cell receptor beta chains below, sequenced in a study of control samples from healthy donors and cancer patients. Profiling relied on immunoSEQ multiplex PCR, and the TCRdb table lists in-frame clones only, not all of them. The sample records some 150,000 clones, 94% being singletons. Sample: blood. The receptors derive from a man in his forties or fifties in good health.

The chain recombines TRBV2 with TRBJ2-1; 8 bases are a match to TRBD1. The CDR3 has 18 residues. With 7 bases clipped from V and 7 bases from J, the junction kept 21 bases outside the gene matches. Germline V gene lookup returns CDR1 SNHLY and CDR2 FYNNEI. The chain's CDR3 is CASNKTPGQALSRNEQFF. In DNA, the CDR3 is TGTGCCAGCAATAAAACCCCGGGACAGGCCCTTTCGAGGAATGAGCAGTTCTTC.

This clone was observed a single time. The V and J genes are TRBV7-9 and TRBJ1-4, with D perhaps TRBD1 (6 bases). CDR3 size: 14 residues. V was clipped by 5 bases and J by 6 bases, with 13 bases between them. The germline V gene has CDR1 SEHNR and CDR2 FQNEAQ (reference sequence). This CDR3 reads CASSPGQYDEKLFF. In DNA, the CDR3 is TGTGCCAGCAGCCCCGGACAGTATGATGAAAAACTGTTTTTT. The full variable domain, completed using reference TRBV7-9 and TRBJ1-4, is DTGVSQNPRHKITKRGQNVTFRCDPISEHNRLYWYRQTLGQGPEFLTYFQNEAQLEKSRLLSDRFSAERPKGSFSTLEIQRTEQGDSAMYLCASSPGQYDEKLFFGSGTQLSVL.

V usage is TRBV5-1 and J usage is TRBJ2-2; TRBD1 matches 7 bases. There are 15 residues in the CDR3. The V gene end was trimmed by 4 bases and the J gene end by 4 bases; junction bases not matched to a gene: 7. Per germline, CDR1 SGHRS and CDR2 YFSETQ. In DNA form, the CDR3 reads TGCGCCAGCAGCCTAGGGGGCCTTGGCACCGGGGAGCTGTTTTTT. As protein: CASSLGGLGTGELFF.

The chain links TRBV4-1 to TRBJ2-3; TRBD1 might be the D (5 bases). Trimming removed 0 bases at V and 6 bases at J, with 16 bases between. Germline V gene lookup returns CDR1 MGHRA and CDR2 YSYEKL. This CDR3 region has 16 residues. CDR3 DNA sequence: TGCGCCAGCAGCCAAGATTTGCAGGGTGCTTTGGATACGCAGTATTTT. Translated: CASSQDLQGALDTQYF.